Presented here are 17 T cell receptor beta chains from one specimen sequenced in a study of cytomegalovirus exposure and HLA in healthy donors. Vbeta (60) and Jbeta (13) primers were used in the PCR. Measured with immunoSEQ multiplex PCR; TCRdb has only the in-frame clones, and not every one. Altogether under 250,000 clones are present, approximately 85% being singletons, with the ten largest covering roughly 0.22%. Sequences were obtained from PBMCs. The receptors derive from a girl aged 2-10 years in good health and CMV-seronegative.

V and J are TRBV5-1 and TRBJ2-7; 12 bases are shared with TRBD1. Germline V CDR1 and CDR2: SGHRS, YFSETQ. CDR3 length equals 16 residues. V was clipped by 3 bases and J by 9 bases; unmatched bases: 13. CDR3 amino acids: CASSSSLGDRGLGQYF. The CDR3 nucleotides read TGCGCCAGCAGCTCGTCGTTAGGGGACAGGGGGCTAGGGCAGTACTTC.

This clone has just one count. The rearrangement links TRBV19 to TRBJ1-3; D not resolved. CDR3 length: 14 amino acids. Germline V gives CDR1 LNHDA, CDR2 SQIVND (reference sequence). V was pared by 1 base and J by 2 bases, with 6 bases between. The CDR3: CASSIAAAGNTIYF. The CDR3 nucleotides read TGTGCCAGTAGTATAGCAGCGGCTGGAAACACCATATATTTT.

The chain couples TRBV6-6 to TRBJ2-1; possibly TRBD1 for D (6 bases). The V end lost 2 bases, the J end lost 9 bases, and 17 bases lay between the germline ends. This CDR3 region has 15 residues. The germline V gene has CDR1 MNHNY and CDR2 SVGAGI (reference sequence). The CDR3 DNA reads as TGTGCCAGCAGTTACCCCCCTGGGACAAACGGTGAGCAGTTCTTC. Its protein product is CASSYPPGTNGEQFF.

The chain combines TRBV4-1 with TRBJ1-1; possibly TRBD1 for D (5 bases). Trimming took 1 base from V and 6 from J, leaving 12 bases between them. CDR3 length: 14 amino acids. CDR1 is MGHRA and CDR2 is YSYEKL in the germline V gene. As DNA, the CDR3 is TGCGCCAGCAGCCAAGGAGGGAGGGGCCCTGAAGCTTTCTTT. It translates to CASSQGGRGPEAFF.

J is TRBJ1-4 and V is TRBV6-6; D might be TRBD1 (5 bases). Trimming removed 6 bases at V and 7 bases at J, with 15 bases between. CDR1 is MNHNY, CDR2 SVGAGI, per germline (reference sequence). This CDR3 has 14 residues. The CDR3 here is CASSPRVLSEKLFF. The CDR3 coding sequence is TGTGCCAGCAGCCCCAGGGTATTGAGTGAAAAACTGTTTTTT.

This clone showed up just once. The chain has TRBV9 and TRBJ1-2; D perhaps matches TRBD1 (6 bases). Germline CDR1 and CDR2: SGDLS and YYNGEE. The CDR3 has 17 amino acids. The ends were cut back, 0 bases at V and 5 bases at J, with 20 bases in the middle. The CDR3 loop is CASSVGGRARGYYGYTF. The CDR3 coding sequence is TGTGCCAGCAGCGTAGGGGGCCGGGCCAGGGGTTATTATGGCTACACCTTC.

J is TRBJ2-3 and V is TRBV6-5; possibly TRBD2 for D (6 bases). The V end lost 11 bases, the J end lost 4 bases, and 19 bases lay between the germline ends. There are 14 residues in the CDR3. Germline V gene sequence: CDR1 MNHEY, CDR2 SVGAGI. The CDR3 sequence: CAAHRTMGSDTQYF. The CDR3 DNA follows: TGTGCCGCCCACCGGACTATGGGGTCAGATACGCAGTATTTT.

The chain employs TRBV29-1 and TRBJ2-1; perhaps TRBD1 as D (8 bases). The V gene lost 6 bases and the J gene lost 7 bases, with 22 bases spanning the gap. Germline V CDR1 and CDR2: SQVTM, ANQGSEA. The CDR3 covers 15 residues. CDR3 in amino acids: CSVRNTGGVENEQFF. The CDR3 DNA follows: TGCAGCGTGCGAAACACAGGGGGGGTTGAGAATGAGCAGTTCTTC.

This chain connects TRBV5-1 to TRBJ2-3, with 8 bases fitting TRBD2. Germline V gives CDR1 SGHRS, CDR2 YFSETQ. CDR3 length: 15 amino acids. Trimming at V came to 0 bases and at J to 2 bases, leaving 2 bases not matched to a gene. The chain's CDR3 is CASSLGSGVTDTQYF. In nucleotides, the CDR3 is TGCGCCAGCAGCTTGGGTAGCGGGGTCACAGATACGCAGTATTTT.

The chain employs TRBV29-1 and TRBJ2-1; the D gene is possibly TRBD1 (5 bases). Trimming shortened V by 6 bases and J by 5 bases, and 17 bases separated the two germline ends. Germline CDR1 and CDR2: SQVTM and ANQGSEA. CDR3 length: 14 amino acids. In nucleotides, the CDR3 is TGCAGCGTGTCGAAGGGGCTTGCCGACAATGAGCAGTTCTTC. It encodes CSVSKGLADNEQFF.

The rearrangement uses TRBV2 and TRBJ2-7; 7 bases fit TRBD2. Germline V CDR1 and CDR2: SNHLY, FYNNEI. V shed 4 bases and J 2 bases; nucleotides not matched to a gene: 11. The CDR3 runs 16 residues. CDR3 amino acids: CASSGLPSGSPYEQYF. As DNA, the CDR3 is TGTGCCAGCAGTGGCCTTCCTAGCGGCTCGCCCTACGAGCAGTACTTC. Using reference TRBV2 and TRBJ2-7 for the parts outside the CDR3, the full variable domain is EPEVTQTPSHQVTQMGQEVILRCVPISNHLYFYWYRQILGQKVEFLVSFYNNEISEKSEIFDDQFSVERPDGSNFTLKIRSTKLEDSAMYFCASSGLPSGSPYEQYFGPGTRLTVT.

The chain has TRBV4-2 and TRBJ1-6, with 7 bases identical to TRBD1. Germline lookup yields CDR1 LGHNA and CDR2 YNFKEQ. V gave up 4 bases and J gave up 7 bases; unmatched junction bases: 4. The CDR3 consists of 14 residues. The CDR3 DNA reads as TGTGCCAGCAGCCGGGGACAGCCCAATTCACCCCTCCACTTT. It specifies CASSRGQPNSPLHF.

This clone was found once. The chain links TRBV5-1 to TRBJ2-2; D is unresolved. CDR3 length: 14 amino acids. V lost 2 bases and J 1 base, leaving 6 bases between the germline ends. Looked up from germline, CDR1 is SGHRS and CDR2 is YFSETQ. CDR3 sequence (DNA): TGCGCCAGCAGCTTCAAACAGAACACCGGGGAGCTGTTTTTT. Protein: CASSFKQNTGELFF. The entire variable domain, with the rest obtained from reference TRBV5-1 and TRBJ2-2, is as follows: KAGVTQTPRYLIKTRGQQVTLSCSPISGHRSVSWYQQTPGQGLQFLFEYFSETQRNKGNFPGRFSGRQFSNSRSEMNVSTLELGDSALYLCASSFKQNTGELFFGEGSRLTVL.

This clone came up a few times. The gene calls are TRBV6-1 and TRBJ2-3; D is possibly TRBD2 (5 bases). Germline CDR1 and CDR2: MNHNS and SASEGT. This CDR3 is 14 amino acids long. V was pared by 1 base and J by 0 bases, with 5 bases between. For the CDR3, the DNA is TGTGCCAGCAGTGAAGGGACTAGCACAGATACGCAGTATTTT. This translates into CASSEGTSTDTQYF.

The CDR3 DNA reads TGTGCCAGCAGCTTAGAACTCTTTGAGACCCAGTACTTC. Translating gives CASSLELFETQYF. V is TRBV5-6 and J is TRBJ2-5; no clear D. Germline V CDR1 and CDR2: SGHDT, YYEEEE. The CDR3 consists of 13 residues. V lost 2 bases, J lost 5 bases, and 10 bases lay in between.

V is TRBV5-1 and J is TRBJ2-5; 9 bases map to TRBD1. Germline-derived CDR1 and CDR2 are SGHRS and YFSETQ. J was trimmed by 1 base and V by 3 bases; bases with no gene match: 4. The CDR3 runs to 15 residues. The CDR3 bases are TGCGCCAGCAGCTCTTCGACAGGGGGCCAAGAGACCCAGTACTTC. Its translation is CASSSSTGGQETQYF.

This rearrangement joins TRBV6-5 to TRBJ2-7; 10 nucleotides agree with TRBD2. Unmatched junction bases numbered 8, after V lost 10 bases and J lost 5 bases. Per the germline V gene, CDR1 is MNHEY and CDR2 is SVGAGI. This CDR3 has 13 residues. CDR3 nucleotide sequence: TGTGCCACCCCTGGACTAGCGGCCCACGAGCAGTACTTC. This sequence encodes CATPGLAAHEQYF.